The following is a T cell receptor (beta chain) sequence with its context. What it binds is unknown. The data were taken from a study of T-cell memory formation after mild COVID-19. In the study overall: TCR clusters largely stayed donor specific. Findings and caveats of the study: Clones shrinking from day 15 to 85 showed even CD4/CD8 mixes; later expanders tilted CD4+.

MiXCR, run by TCRdb on the 5' RACE reads, gives a single entry per CDR3 protein. The sample contains 200,000 to 250,000 distinct CDR3 sequences, roughly a tenth of which appear only once. Sequencing used PBMCs or a T cell subset sorted from them (not recorded which). The sequence came from a man between 18 and 29 years old who had mild COVID-19 (a few samples of this study predate the infection). Cell type and time point are not known.

CDR3 residues: CSAIPPGQDVYTQYF. CDR3 bases: TGCAGTGCTATCCCACCGGGACAGGACGTCTATACGCAGTATTTT. V usage is TRBV20-1 and J usage is TRBJ2-3, with 8 bases lining up with TRBD1. V dropped 4 bases and J dropped 7; count of bases not matched to a gene: 13. This CDR3 has 15 amino acids. The germline gives CDR1 DFQATT, CDR2 SNEGSKA (reference sequence).